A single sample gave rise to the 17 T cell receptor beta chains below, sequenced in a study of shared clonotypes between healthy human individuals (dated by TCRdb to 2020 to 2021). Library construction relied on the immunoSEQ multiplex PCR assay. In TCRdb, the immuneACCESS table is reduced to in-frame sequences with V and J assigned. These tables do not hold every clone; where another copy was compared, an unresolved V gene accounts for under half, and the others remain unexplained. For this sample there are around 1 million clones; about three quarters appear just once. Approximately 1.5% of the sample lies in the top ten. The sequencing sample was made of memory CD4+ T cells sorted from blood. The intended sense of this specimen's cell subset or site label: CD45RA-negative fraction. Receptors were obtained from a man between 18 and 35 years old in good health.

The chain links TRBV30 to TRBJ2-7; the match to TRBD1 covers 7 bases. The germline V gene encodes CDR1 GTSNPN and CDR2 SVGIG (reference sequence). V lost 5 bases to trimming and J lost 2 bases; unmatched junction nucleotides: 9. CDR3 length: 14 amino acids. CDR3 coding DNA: TGTGCCTGGGACCCGGGACAGCGAGCCTACGAGCAGTACTTC. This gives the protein CAWDPGQRAYEQYF.

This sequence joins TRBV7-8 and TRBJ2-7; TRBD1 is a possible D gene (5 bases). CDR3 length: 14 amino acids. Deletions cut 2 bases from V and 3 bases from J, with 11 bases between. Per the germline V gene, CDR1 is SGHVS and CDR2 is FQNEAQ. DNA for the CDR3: TGTGCCAGCAGCTTAAGGGGCTTGGTCTACGAGCAGTACTTC. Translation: CASSLRGLVYEQYF.

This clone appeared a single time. The DNA of the CDR3 is TGTGCCAGCAGCTTCGTCCTGGCAGGGGTAAGAACAGATACGCAGTATTTT. It is translated as CASSFVLAGVRTDTQYF. The chain couples TRBV11-1 to TRBJ2-3; D is perhaps TRBD1 (6 bases). Germline values: CDR1 SGHAT, CDR2 FQDESV (reference sequence). The CDR3 is 17 residues long. V was cut by 3 bases and J by 3 bases, with 19 bases left in between.

For the CDR3, the DNA is TGTGCCAGCAGTTTTCTTCGGACAGGGGGCGCTCGGTACGAGCAGTACTTC. This gives the protein CASSFLRTGGARYEQYF. The gene calls are TRBV27 and TRBJ2-7; TRBD1 agrees at 11 bases. Losses at the gene ends were 3 bases for V and 4 bases for J; bases not matched to a gene: 11. The CDR3 sequence is 17 residues long. From germline, CDR1 is MNHEY and CDR2 SMNVEV (reference sequence).

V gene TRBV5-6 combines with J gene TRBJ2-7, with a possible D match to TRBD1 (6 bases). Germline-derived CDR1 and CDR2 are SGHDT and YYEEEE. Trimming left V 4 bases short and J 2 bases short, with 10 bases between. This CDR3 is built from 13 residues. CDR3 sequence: CASSKTGPYEQYF. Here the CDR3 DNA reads TGTGCCAGCAGCAAAACAGGGCCCTACGAGCAGTACTTC.

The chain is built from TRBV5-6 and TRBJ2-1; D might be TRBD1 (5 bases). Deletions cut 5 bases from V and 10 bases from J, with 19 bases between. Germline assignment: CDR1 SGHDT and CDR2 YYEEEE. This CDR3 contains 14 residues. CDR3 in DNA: TGTGCCAGCAGTGCTGTTGCTGGACAAGGGGAGCAGTTCTTC. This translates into CASSAVAGQGEQFF.

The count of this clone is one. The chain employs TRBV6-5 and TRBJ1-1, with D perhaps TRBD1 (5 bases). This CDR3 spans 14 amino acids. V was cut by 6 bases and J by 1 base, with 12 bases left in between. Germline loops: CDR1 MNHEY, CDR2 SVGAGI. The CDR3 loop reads CASSKRDRNTEAFF. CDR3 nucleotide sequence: TGTGCCAGCAGCAAACGAGACAGGAACACTGAAGCTTTCTTT.

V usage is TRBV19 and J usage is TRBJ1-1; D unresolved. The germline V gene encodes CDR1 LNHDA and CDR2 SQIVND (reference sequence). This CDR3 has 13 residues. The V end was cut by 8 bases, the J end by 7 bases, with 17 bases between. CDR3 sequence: CASSASWGFEAFF. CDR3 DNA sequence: TGTGCCAGTTCCGCCTCGTGGGGATTTGAAGCTTTCTTT. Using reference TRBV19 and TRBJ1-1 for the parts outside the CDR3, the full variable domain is DGGITQSPKYLFRKEGQNVTLSCEQNLNHDAMYWYRQDPGQGLRLIYYSQIVNDFQKGDIAEGYSVSREKKESFPLTVTSAQKNPTAFYLCASSASWGFEAFFGQGTRLTVV.

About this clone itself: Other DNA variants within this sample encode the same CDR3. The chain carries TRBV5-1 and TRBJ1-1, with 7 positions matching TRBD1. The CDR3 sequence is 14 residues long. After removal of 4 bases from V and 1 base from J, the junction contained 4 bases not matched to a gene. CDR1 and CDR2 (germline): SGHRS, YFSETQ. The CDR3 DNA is TGCGCCAGCAGCGTGCAGGGGGGGAACACTGAAGCTTTCTTT. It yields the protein CASSVQGGNTEAFF.

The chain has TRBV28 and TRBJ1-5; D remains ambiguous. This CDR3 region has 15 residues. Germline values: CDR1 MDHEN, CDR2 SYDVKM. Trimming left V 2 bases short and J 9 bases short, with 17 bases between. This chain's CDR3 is CASSLSGFPARPQHF. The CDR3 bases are TGTGCCAGCAGTTTAAGTGGTTTCCCGGCGCGGCCCCAGCATTTT.

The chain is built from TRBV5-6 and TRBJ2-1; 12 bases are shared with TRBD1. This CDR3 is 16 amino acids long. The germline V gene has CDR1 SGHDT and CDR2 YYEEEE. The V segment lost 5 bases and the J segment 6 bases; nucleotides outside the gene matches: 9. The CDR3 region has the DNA TGTGCCAGCAGTCCCGGGACAGGGGGCAGACCCAATGAGCAGTTCTTC. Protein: CASSPGTGGRPNEQFF.

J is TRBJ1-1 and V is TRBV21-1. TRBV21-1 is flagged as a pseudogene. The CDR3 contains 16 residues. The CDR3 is CASSITPRDLGTEAFF. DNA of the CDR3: TGTGCCAGCAGCATCACCCCGCGGGATTTGGGTACTGAAGCTTTCTTT.

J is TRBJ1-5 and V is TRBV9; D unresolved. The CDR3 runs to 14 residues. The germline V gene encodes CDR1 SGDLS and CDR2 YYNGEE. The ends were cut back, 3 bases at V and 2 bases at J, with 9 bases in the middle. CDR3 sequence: CASSGHVGNQPQHF. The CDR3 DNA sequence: TGTGCCAGCAGCGGACATGTGGGCAATCAGCCCCAGCATTTT.

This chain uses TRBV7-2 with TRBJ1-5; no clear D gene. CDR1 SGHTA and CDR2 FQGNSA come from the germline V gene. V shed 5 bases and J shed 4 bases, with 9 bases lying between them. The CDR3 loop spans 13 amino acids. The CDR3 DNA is TGTGCCAGCAGCCCGGACTGGAATCAGCCCCAGCATTTT. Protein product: CASSPDWNQPQHF.

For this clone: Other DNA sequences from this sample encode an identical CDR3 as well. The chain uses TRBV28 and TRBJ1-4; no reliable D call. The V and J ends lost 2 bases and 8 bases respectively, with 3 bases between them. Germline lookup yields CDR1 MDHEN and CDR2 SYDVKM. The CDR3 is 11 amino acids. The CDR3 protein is CASSLREKLFF. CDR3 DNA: TGTGCCAGCAGTTTACGGGAAAAACTGTTTTTT.

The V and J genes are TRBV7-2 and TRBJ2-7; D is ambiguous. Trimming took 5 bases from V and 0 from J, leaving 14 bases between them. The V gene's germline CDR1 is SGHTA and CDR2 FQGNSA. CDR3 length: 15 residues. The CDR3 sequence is CASSPERLSSYEQYF. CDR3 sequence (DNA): TGTGCCAGCAGCCCCGAGAGGCTTAGCTCCTACGAGCAGTACTTC.

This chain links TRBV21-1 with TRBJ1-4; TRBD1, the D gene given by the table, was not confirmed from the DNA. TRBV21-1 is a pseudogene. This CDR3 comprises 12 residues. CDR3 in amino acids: CASTRGNEKLFF. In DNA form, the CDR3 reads TGTGCCAGCACAAGGGGTAATGAAAAACTGTTTTTT.